Following are 30 T cell receptor beta chains from one sample sequenced in a study of blood T cell repertoires in COVID-19. Some clones are missing from TCRdb's copy, which holds only in-frame ones; the method was immunoSEQ multiplex PCR. The sample comprises about 190,000 clones, approximately 79% of which are singletons, and around a sixth rests with the top ten. Sequencing was carried out using peripheral blood. The receptors were gathered from a man in his 60s with active or convalescent COVID-19.

The chain has TRBV11-2 and TRBJ2-2; 7 nucleotides align to TRBD1. CDR1 is SGHAT, CDR2 FQNNGV, per germline. CDR3 length: 14 amino acids. Trimming cost V 4 bases and J 4 bases; bases outside gene matches: 3. The CDR3 sequence: CASSWGQTTGELFF. The CDR3 DNA sequence: TGTGCCAGCAGCTGGGGACAGACCACCGGGGAGCTGTTTTTT.

This clone was seen just once. The chain combines TRBV3-1 (or the pseudogene TRBV3-2) with TRBJ1-3; D unresolved. CDR3 size: 15 residues. Between the trimmed V and J ends, which lost 4 bases and 0 bases, there was a span of 10 bases. CDR1 is LGHDT, CDR2 YNNKEL, per germline (reference sequence). The CDR3 loop is CASSPHILSGNTIYF. The CDR3 DNA is TGTGCCAGCAGCCCCCACATTCTCTCTGGAAACACCATATATTTT.

This sequence joins TRBV5-1 and TRBJ1-5; D may be TRBD1 (6 bases). The V gene lost 4 bases and the J gene lost 1 base, with 12 bases spanning the gap. Per germline, CDR1 SGHRS and CDR2 YFSETQ. This CDR3 spans 15 amino acids. CDR3 coding DNA: TGCGCCAGCAGCGCCTCAGGGGCGAGCAATCAGCCCCAGCATTTT. Protein sequence: CASSASGASNQPQHF.

The chain joins TRBV5-1 to TRBJ1-3, with D tentatively TRBD1 (5 bases). Per germline, CDR1 SGHRS and CDR2 YFSETQ. The CDR3 is 17 residues long. Trimming removed 4 bases at V and 0 bases at J, with 17 bases between. The CDR3: CASSLSTVRNSGNTIYF. In DNA, the CDR3 is TGCGCCAGCAGCCTGTCGACAGTGAGGAACTCTGGAAACACCATATATTTT.

The chain links TRBV5-6 to TRBJ1-4, with TRBD1 identical over 9 bases. Germline V gene lookup returns CDR1 SGHDT and CDR2 YYEEEE. Trimming removed 4 bases from V and 8 bases from J; junction bases left unmatched: 6. The CDR3 contains 14 residues. CDR3: CASSPGQGDEKLFF. In DNA, the CDR3 is TGTGCCAGCAGCCCGGGACAGGGCGACGAAAAACTGTTTTTT.

V gene TRBV18 combines with J gene TRBJ1-4; the D gene is possibly TRBD1 (6 bases). CDR3 length: 13 residues. V shed 2 bases and J shed 7 bases, with 8 bases lying between them. Germline V lookup: CDR1 KGHSH, CDR2 LQKENI. CDR3 sequence reads: CASSPNRVEKLFF. The CDR3 region has the DNA TGTGCCAGCTCACCAAACAGGGTTGAAAAACTGTTTTTT.

The gene calls are TRBV19 and TRBJ2-5; TRBD1 aligns across 7 bases. The CDR3 covers 14 residues. Germline CDR1 is LNHDA and CDR2 is SQIVND (reference sequence). V shed 5 bases, J shed 2 bases, and the junction held 5 bases outside the gene matches. The CDR3 DNA follows: TGTGCCAGTAGTTCCGGGACAGAGCAAGAGACCCAGTACTTC. Translated: CASSSGTEQETQYF.

The sample holds one count of this clone. The chain joins TRBV20-1 to TRBJ2-3; no firm D call. The CDR3 is 11 amino acids. From germline, CDR1 is DFQATT and CDR2 SNEGSKA (reference sequence). V lost 5 bases and J 5 bases, leaving 8 bases between the germline ends. The CDR3 is CSAQVGDTQYF. The CDR3 DNA follows: TGCAGTGCTCAGGTAGGAGATACGCAGTATTTT.

This chain joins TRBV4-3 and TRBJ2-7; TRBD1 matches at 7 bases. The CDR3 is made up of 14 amino acids. Trimming cost V 1 base and J 6 bases; bases outside gene matches: 6. In germline, CDR1 is LGHNA, CDR2 YSLEER. The CDR3 here is CASSQGQGAFEQYF. The CDR3 nucleotides are TGCGCCAGCAGCCAAGGACAGGGAGCATTCGAGCAGTACTTC.

The gene calls are TRBV11-2 and TRBJ1-1; TRBD1 might be the D (5 bases). This CDR3 has 14 amino acids. V lost 1 base, J lost 11 bases, and 17 bases lay in between. CDR1 and CDR2 (germline): SGHAT, FQNNGV. This CDR3 reads CASSLAGGNYYAFF. The DNA of the CDR3 is TGTGCCAGCAGCTTAGCCGGGGGGAACTATTACGCTTTCTTT. The variable domain in full, completed from reference TRBV11-2 and TRBJ1-1, reads EAGVAQSPRYKIIEKRQSVAFWCNPISGHATLYWYQQILGQGPKLLIQFQNNGVVDDSQLPKDRFSAERLKGVDSTLKIQPAKLEDSAVYLCASSLAGGNYYAFFGQGTRLTVV.

This chain connects TRBV5-1 to TRBJ2-3, with TRBD2 identical over 10 bases. V lost 3 bases and J lost 2; bases outside the gene matches: 9. This CDR3 has 17 residues. The germline V gene encodes CDR1 SGHRS and CDR2 YFSETQ. This chain's CDR3 is CASSSGASGGFTDTQYF. CDR3 nucleotide sequence: TGCGCCAGCAGCTCGGGGGCTAGCGGGGGATTCACAGATACGCAGTATTTT. The entire variable domain, with the rest obtained from reference TRBV5-1 and TRBJ2-3, is as follows: KAGVTQTPRYLIKTRGQQVTLSCSPISGHRSVSWYQQTPGQGLQFLFEYFSETQRNKGNFPGRFSGRQFSNSRSEMNVSTLELGDSALYLCASSSGASGGFTDTQYFGPGTRLTVL.

The chain recombines TRBV6-5 with TRBJ2-7, with unresolved D. V was clipped by 6 bases and J by 2 bases, with 8 bases between them. The CDR3 loop spans 12 amino acids. Germline lookup yields CDR1 MNHEY and CDR2 SVGAGI. The CDR3 reads CASRAGPYEQYF. Here the CDR3 DNA reads TGTGCCAGCAGAGCTGGGCCCTACGAGCAGTACTTC.

This chain uses TRBV28 with TRBJ1-4; 9 nucleotides line up with TRBD1. Germline lookup yields CDR1 MDHEN and CDR2 SYDVKM. Losses at the gene ends were 8 bases for V and 5 bases for J; bases not matched to a gene: 9. The CDR3 is 15 residues long. The CDR3 region is CASHTWTGENEKLFF. The CDR3 DNA sequence: TGTGCCAGCCATACCTGGACAGGGGAGAATGAAAAACTGTTTTTT.

This clone was detected once. This chain connects TRBV5-6 to TRBJ1-1, with TRBD1 matching 8 bases. Germline assignment: CDR1 SGHDT and CDR2 YYEEEE. V was pared by 4 bases and J by 4 bases, with 6 bases of the junction left unmatched. CDR3 length: 14 amino acids. CDR3: CASSRQGLGTEAFF. The CDR3, as DNA: TGTGCCAGCAGCCGACAGGGGTTGGGCACTGAAGCTTTCTTT.

This chain uses TRBV7-2 with TRBJ1-5; D is possibly TRBD1 (5 bases). The ends were cut back, 5 bases at V and 2 bases at J, with 13 bases in the middle. The germline gives CDR1 SGHTA, CDR2 FQGNSA. The CDR3 loop spans 15 amino acids. This CDR3 reads CASSPGSGGNQPQHF. CDR3 in DNA: TGTGCCAGCAGCCCCGGATCGGGGGGCAATCAGCCCCAGCATTTT.

This clone is a singleton in its sample. This rearrangement joins TRBV5-4 to TRBJ2-7; D might be TRBD1 (6 bases). The germline V gene has CDR1 SGHNT and CDR2 YYREEE (reference sequence). The CDR3 runs 13 residues. Trimming removed 5 bases at V and 5 bases at J, with 14 bases between. DNA for the CDR3: TGTGCCAGCAGTCTCACAGGGTCCCACGAGCAGTACTTC. This encodes CASSLTGSHEQYF.

The chain carries TRBV24-1 and TRBJ1-6; maybe TRBD1 (5 bases). This CDR3 spans 13 amino acids. Germline lookup yields CDR1 KGHDR and CDR2 SFDVKD. The V gene lost 3 bases and the J gene lost 10 bases, with 9 bases spanning the gap. As DNA, the CDR3 is TGTGCCACCAGTGATGGGGGGAGATCACCCCTCCACTTT. It specifies CATSDGGRSPLHF.

This chain links TRBV15 with TRBJ2-7; D is perhaps TRBD1 (5 bases). Germline V gives CDR1 LNHNV, CDR2 YYDKDF (reference sequence). V was clipped by 7 bases and J by 3 bases, with 13 bases between them. The CDR3 runs to 13 residues. CDR3 in DNA: TGTGCCACCAAGGATGACAGCAACTACGAGCAGTACTTC. Amino acid sequence: CATKDDSNYEQYF.

The chain has TRBV3-1 (or the pseudogene TRBV3-2) and TRBJ1-2; 7 bases agree with TRBD1. Germline-derived CDR1 and CDR2 are LGHDT and YNNKEL (reference sequence). With 3 bases clipped from V and 5 bases from J, the junction kept 12 bases outside the gene matches. The CDR3 loop spans 16 amino acids. For the CDR3, the DNA is TGTGCCAGCAGCCACCTGGACAGGCTGGATCTTTATGGCTACACCTTC. This translates into CASSHLDRLDLYGYTF.

The gene calls are TRBV4-1 and TRBJ1-1; TRBD1 matches at 8 bases. Germline-derived CDR1 and CDR2 are MGHRA and YSYEKL. The CDR3 is 20 residues long. V was clipped by 0 bases and J by 4 bases; unmatched bases: 19. The CDR3 region has the DNA TGCGCCAGCAGCCAAGACCGTTTGGACAGGGCGGTTGTAGTAGCCACTGAAGCTTTCTTT. Translating it yields CASSQDRLDRAVVVATEAFF.

The rearrangement links TRBV5-1 to TRBJ2-3; maybe TRBD2 (6 bases). The germline V gene has CDR1 SGHRS and CDR2 YFSETQ. The V end was cut by 4 bases, the J end by 8 bases, with 20 bases between. CDR3 size: 15 residues. CDR3 loop: CASSQAGTPGSTQYF. The CDR3 DNA reads as TGCGCCAGCAGCCAGGCCGGGACTCCCGGTTCTACGCAGTATTTT. Full variable domain (missing parts from reference TRBV5-1 and TRBJ2-3): KAGVTQTPRYLIKTRGQQVTLSCSPISGHRSVSWYQQTPGQGLQFLFEYFSETQRNKGNFPGRFSGRQFSNSRSEMNVSTLELGDSALYLCASSQAGTPGSTQYFGPGTRLTVL.

The chain combines TRBV7-9 with TRBJ2-5; D is possibly TRBD2 (6 bases). Germline V gene data show CDR1 as SEHNR and CDR2 as FQNEAQ (reference sequence). The V gene lost 10 bases and the J gene lost 3 bases, with 12 bases spanning the gap. The CDR3 runs to 12 residues. The CDR3 protein is CATKTGEETQYF. CDR3 bases: TGTGCCACCAAGACGGGAGAAGAGACCCAGTACTTC.

The chain uses TRBV18 and TRBJ2-4; TRBD1 aligns across 9 bases. The ends lost 4 bases at V and 6 bases at J; junction bases unmatched: 7. The germline V gene encodes CDR1 KGHSH and CDR2 LQKENI. This CDR3 contains 15 residues. The CDR3 DNA reads as TGTGCCAGCTCACTTCGACAGGGGGGATTAAACATTCAGTACTTC. Protein: CASSLRQGGLNIQYF.

J is TRBJ1-1 and V is TRBV12-3 or TRBV12-4; TRBD1 might be the D (6 bases). The CDR3 extends over 13 amino acids. The germline V and J ends were trimmed by 7 bases and 4 bases, with 13 bases remaining between them. DNA for the CDR3: TGTGCCAGCACCGGAGGACAGCCCACTGAAGCTTTCTTT. Translated, it gives CASTGGQPTEAFF.

V gene TRBV6-2 or TRBV6-3 combines with J gene TRBJ2-1; possibly TRBD1 for D (6 bases). The V gene lost 3 bases and the J gene lost 12 bases, with 12 bases spanning the gap. CDR1 MNHEY and CDR2 SVGEGT come from the germline V gene. The CDR3 runs 12 residues. CDR3 sequence: CASSYFAGVQFF. The CDR3 nucleotides read TGTGCCAGCAGTTATTTCGCAGGGGTGCAGTTCTTC.

Remarks on this clone: The sample contains more than one DNA sequence encoding this CDR3. The chain links TRBV5-1 to TRBJ2-5, with 8 bases that match TRBD2. The CDR3 length is 14 residues. The trim removed 0 bases at V and 3 bases at J, leaving 1 base unmatched. Germline CDR1 SGHRS, CDR2 YFSETQ. CDR3 sequence (DNA): TGCGCCAGCAGCTTGGCCGGGGGGGAAGAGACCCAGTACTTC. This translates into CASSLAGGEETQYF. The whole variable domain, filled in from reference TRBV5-1 and TRBJ2-5, reads KAGVTQTPRYLIKTRGQQVTLSCSPISGHRSVSWYQQTPGQGLQFLFEYFSETQRNKGNFPGRFSGRQFSNSRSEMNVSTLELGDSALYLCASSLAGGEETQYFGPGTRLLVL.

This chain uses TRBV6-5 with TRBJ2-7; D is possibly TRBD2 (7 bases). CDR3 length equals 16 residues. Germline V gives CDR1 MNHEY, CDR2 SVGAGI. Trimming removed 1 base at V and 2 bases at J, with 15 bases between. This CDR3 is CASSYLRGGGPYEQYF. Here the CDR3 DNA reads TGTGCCAGCAGTTACTTACGCGGGGGCGGACCCTACGAGCAGTACTTC.

This clone is medium-sized by share. This chain links TRBV3-1 (or the pseudogene TRBV3-2) with TRBJ2-1, with D perhaps TRBD2 (5 bases). Per germline, CDR1 LGHDT and CDR2 YNNKEL (reference sequence). V was cut by 4 bases and J by 2 bases, with 18 bases left in between. This CDR3 spans 17 amino acids. The CDR3 DNA reads as TGTGCCAGCAGCCCCTTCCTTTTTGAGGGAACCTACAATGAGCAGTTCTTC. Protein product: CASSPFLFEGTYNEQFF.

This clone turned up a few times. This same CDR3 is encoded by further DNA sequences in the sample. The chain carries TRBV11-2 and TRBJ2-3; no firm D call. CDR3 length: 15 amino acids. Germline CDR1 reads SGHAT; CDR2 reads FQNNGV. The V end was cut by 2 bases, the J end by 1 base, with 10 bases between. The CDR3 sequence: CASSLLSGGTDTQYF. CDR3 DNA: TGTGCCAGCAGCTTATTATCCGGAGGCACAGATACGCAGTATTTT. The full variable domain, rest sourced from reference TRBV11-2 and TRBJ2-3, is EAGVAQSPRYKIIEKRQSVAFWCNPISGHATLYWYQQILGQGPKLLIQFQNNGVVDDSQLPKDRFSAERLKGVDSTLKIQPAKLEDSAVYLCASSLLSGGTDTQYFGPGTRLTVL.

The chain recombines TRBV5-1 with TRBJ2-2, with 9 bases matching TRBD1. This CDR3 spans 15 amino acids. The V and J ends lost 4 bases and 3 bases, in that order; junction bases with no gene match: 4. From germline, CDR1 is SGHRS and CDR2 YFSETQ. The CDR3 here is CASSDRTGDTGELFF. In DNA form, the CDR3 reads TGCGCCAGCAGCGACCGGACAGGGGACACCGGGGAGCTGTTTTTT.